This TCR beta chain originates from a study of blood T cell repertoires in COVID-19. Germline V gene sequence: CDR1 MNHEY, CDR2 SMNVEV (reference sequence). The CDR3 is 14 amino acids. The trim removed 7 bases at V and 2 bases at J, leaving 6 bases unmatched. Libraries were prepared by immunoSEQ multiplex PCR; TCRdb keeps only in-frame clonotypes and omits some of them. This sample has 60,000 to 75,000 clones, with around 90% found just once. Input material: peripheral blood. The V gene is TRBV27, the J gene TRBJ2-3; TRBD2 matches at 7 bases. This receptor was identified in a man over 45 with active COVID-19. The CDR3: CASKRDYVTDTQYF. The CDR3 coding sequence is TGTGCCAGCAAGAGGGACTATGTCACAGATACGCAGTATTTT.